These 20 T cell receptor beta chains originate from one sample sequenced in a study of OX40 agonist ivuxolimab in advanced cancers. Measured with immunoSEQ multiplex PCR; TCRdb has only the in-frame clones, and not every one. This table has some 30,000 clones, 85% to 90% appearing once. Sequencing was performed on CD4+ or CD8+ T cells sorted from blood, taken in a trial of the OX40 agonist ivuxolimab. Every receptor here comes from an adult with an advanced solid tumor such as melanoma, head and neck, liver or kidney cancer.

The chain joins TRBV7-6 to TRBJ2-1; perhaps TRBD1 as D (6 bases). The CDR3 runs 15 residues. Trimming stripped 5 bases from V and 2 bases from J, with 13 bases between. The germline CDR1 and CDR2 sequences are SGHVS and FNYEAQ. The CDR3 spells CASSAGTQTYNEQFF. As DNA, the CDR3 is TGTGCCAGCAGCGCCGGGACACAAACCTACAATGAGCAGTTCTTC.

This rearrangement joins TRBV10-3 to TRBJ1-1; 7 bases line up with TRBD1. V was clipped by 11 bases and J by 3 bases; unmatched bases: 18. The CDR3 runs to 16 residues. CDR1 ENHRY and CDR2 SYGVKD come from the germline V gene. The CDR3 DNA sequence: TGTGCCGTCAAACCGGGACAGCAATTGACGCACACTGAAGCTTTCTTT. Translated: CAVKPGQQLTHTEAFF.

The chain carries TRBV6-1 and TRBJ2-7; the D is unclear. Trimming cost V 1 base and J 2 bases, with 12 bases left between them. CDR1 and CDR2 (germline): MNHNS, SASEGT. The CDR3 is 15 residues long. The CDR3 here is CASSEEWAGPYEQYF. CDR3 bases: TGTGCCAGCAGTGAAGAATGGGCAGGACCCTACGAGCAGTACTTC.

The rearrangement joins TRBV4-2 to TRBJ2-2; D is tentatively TRBD1 or TRBD2 (5 bases each). The V and J ends lost 5 bases and 4 bases respectively, with 14 bases between them. This CDR3 comprises 15 residues. CDR1 and CDR2 (germline): LGHNA, YNFKEQ. The CDR3 protein is CASSTILGGTGELFF. Written as DNA, the CDR3 is TGTGCCAGCAGCACCATACTTGGGGGCACCGGGGAGCTGTTTTTT.

The chain recombines TRBV28 with TRBJ1-1, with D uncertain. This CDR3 has 15 residues. Germline V gene data show CDR1 as MDHEN and CDR2 as SYDVKM. V lost 2 bases to trimming and J lost 7 bases, with 17 bases between them. CDR3 residues: CASSLALQPGIEAFF. CDR3 nucleotides: TGTGCCAGCAGTTTAGCTTTACAGCCGGGGATTGAAGCTTTCTTT.

The V call is TRBV6-1, the J call TRBJ2-3, with D possibly matching TRBD1 (6 bases). The germline gives CDR1 MNHNS, CDR2 SASEGT. This CDR3 spans 17 amino acids. V lost 1 base and J lost 6, with 20 bases in between. The CDR3 sequence: CASSEVGRGMSSDTQYF. As DNA, the CDR3 is TGTGCCAGCAGTGAAGTAGGCAGGGGAATGTCGTCGGATACGCAGTATTTT.

This clone has only one observation. V usage is TRBV6-1 and J usage is TRBJ2-1, with 8 bases identical to TRBD2. Germline V gene data show CDR1 as MNHNS and CDR2 as SASEGT. This CDR3 spans 15 amino acids. V dropped 7 bases and J dropped 8; count of bases not matched to a gene: 13. CDR3: CASNSGGGLWDEQFF. CDR3 DNA: TGTGCCAGCAACTCGGGGGGGGGCCTTTGGGATGAGCAGTTCTTC.

V and J are TRBV2 and TRBJ2-1, with a weak D call TRBD2 (5 bases). The CDR3 runs to 16 residues. V dropped 3 bases and J dropped 6 bases, with 18 bases sitting between them. In germline, CDR1 is SNHLY, CDR2 FYNNEI. CDR3 sequence (DNA): TGTGCCAGCAGTGAGGAGCTAGCTATCATGGGCAATGAGCAGTTCTTC. Protein sequence: CASSEELAIMGNEQFF.

V gene TRBV4-1 combines with J gene TRBJ1-5; D is unresolved. Germline V gene lookup returns CDR1 MGHRA and CDR2 YSYEKL. Trimming removed 1 base from V and 4 bases from J, with 5 bases in between. The CDR3 covers 13 residues. The CDR3 loop reads CASSQGLNQPQHF. DNA of the CDR3: TGCGCCAGCAGCCAAGGATTAAATCAGCCCCAGCATTTT.

The V call is TRBV7-9, the J call TRBJ1-2, with a possible D match to TRBD1 (5 bases). Between the trimmed V and J ends, which lost 5 bases and 8 bases, there was a span of 15 bases. The CDR3 runs to 13 residues. CDR1 SEHNR and CDR2 FQNEAQ come from the germline V gene (reference sequence). The DNA of the CDR3 is TGTGCCAGCAGCGTCTCGTGGCAGGGAGGCTACACCTTC. It is translated as CASSVSWQGGYTF.

In its sample, this clone was seen a few times. The chain joins TRBV18 to TRBJ2-1; no definite D call. The CDR3 length is 19 residues. V was pared by 1 base and J by 6 bases, with 25 bases between. Per the germline V gene, CDR1 is KGHSH and CDR2 is LQKENI. CDR3 bases: TGTGCCAGCTCACCACGCTCCACGAATGAGGCCCTAGGTCGCAATGAGCAGTTCTTC. Protein sequence: CASSPRSTNEALGRNEQFF.

The V call is TRBV9, the J call TRBJ2-7; D is unclear. The CDR3 is 14 residues long. Germline-derived CDR1 and CDR2 are SGDLS and YYNGEE. V was shortened by 1 base and J by 0 bases, with 8 bases between the two germline ends. The CDR3 reads CASSVLAFSYEQYF. CDR3 nucleotide sequence: TGTGCCAGCAGCGTATTAGCATTCTCCTACGAGCAGTACTTC.

This clone was seen a few times. The chain uses TRBV6-5 and TRBJ2-3, with 8 nucleotides matching TRBD2. In germline, CDR1 is MNHEY, CDR2 SVGAGI. The CDR3 runs to 14 residues. Trimming removed 5 bases from V and 8 bases from J; junction bases left unmatched: 9. As DNA, the CDR3 is TGTGCCAGCAGTGACAAAGCGGGGGTTGGTACGCAGTATTTT. Translating gives CASSDKAGVGTQYF.

The chain employs TRBV6-5 and TRBJ2-1; D might be TRBD2 (6 bases). This CDR3 is 13 amino acids long. The germline gives CDR1 MNHEY, CDR2 SVGAGI. V gave up 2 bases and J gave up 4 bases, with 6 bases separating them. CDR3 nucleotide sequence: TGTGCCAGCAGTTACGGGGGGTACAATGAGCAGTTCTTC. It encodes CASSYGGYNEQFF.

V gene TRBV13 combines with J gene TRBJ1-1; possible D gene TRBD1, 5 bases. V was pared by 7 bases and J by 3 bases, with 15 bases between. Looked up from germline, CDR1 is PRHDT and CDR2 is FYEKMQ (reference sequence). The CDR3 extends over 14 amino acids. The CDR3 bases are TGTGCCAGCACCACCGGGACGGGGGACACTGAAGCTTTCTTT. Translated, it gives CASTTGTGDTEAFF.

The CDR3, as DNA: TGCAGCATGTTGAGCTCCACCTACAATGAGCAGTTCTTC. Translating gives CSMLSSTYNEQFF. V usage is TRBV29-1 and J usage is TRBJ2-1; D gene unclear. The V and J ends lost 8 bases and 2 bases respectively, with 13 bases between them. The CDR3 consists of 13 residues. CDR1 is SQVTM and CDR2 is ANQGSEA in the germline V gene.

The CDR3 loop is CASSQDYPRGTEAFF. The CDR3 DNA is TGCGCCAGCAGCCAAGATTATCCGAGGGGGACTGAAGCTTTCTTT. The chain recombines TRBV4-3 with TRBJ1-1; D possibly corresponds to TRBD1 (6 bases). Looked up from germline, CDR1 is LGHNA and CDR2 is YSLEER. Deletions cut 0 bases from V and 5 bases from J, with 13 bases between. CDR3 size: 15 residues.

The CDR3: CASSYSGGELTDTQYF. DNA for the CDR3: TGTGCCAGCAGTTACTCGGGGGGGGAACTCACAGATACGCAGTATTTT. J is TRBJ2-3 and V is TRBV6-5, with TRBD2 matching 7 bases. Germline lookup yields CDR1 MNHEY and CDR2 SVGAGI. The CDR3 has 16 residues. Germline trimming cut 0 bases from V and 2 bases from J; bases unmatched to any gene: 5.

The chain has TRBV11-3 and TRBJ1-2, with a possible D match to TRBD1 (5 bases). Trimming cost V 1 base and J 5 bases, with 11 bases left between them. Per germline, CDR1 SGHNT and CDR2 YENEEA. The CDR3 runs 14 residues. For the CDR3, the DNA is TGTGCCAGCAGCTTAGGAACAGGCCGATATGGCTACACCTTC. Protein product: CASSLGTGRYGYTF.

Relative to its sample, this clone is medium-sized (0.01 to 0.1%). This chain uses TRBV25-1 with TRBJ1-2; no definite D call. Trimming took 4 bases from V and 0 from J, leaving 6 bases between them. The CDR3 has 13 residues. Looked up from germline, CDR1 is MGHDK and CDR2 is SYGVNS. The CDR3 DNA is TGTGCCAGCAGTGTCCTAGCTAACTATGGCTACACCTTC. It encodes CASSVLANYGYTF.